What follows describes a single T cell receptor (beta chain). What antigen it recognizes has not been identified. No base quality values were provided; no much bigger clone lies one nucleotide off. Trimming removed 6 bases from V and 2 bases from J, leaving 14 bases between the germline ends. The germline V gene encodes CDR1 MNHEY and CDR2 SVGEGT. Reading from cysteine to phenylalanine, the CDR3 counts 15 amino acids. The CDR3 DNA has 45 bases and is translated from base 1. These data come from a study of blood T cell repertoires in COVID-19 (dated by TCRdb to 2018 to 2021). The study in broad terms: The collaborator samples originated in the United States, Italy and Spain and spanned the acute and convalescent phases of COVID-19. The material from the prospective study consisted of cDNA or gDNA derived from T cells, B-cell-depleted T cells, or PBMCs. The repertoires were released in a freely available public database meant as a resource for research on the immune response to SARS-CoV-2. Samples came from the ongoing ImmuneRACE study (first 160 participants) plus 1,254 subjects from 6 global collaborators. The sample metadata nearly always contained a de-identified subject ID, COVID-19 status, age in years and sex. Where HLA class I and class II types were available, the types were taken from metadata supplied by the sample provider, not from assay-based typing. The dataset comprised deeply sampled blood TCRbeta repertoires from subjects exposed to, actively infected with, or recovered from COVID-19.

TCRbeta CDR3 regions were amplified from genomic DNA using the immunoSEQ Assay, a bias-controlled multiplex PCR. The source study handled its data this way. The number of nucleated cells in each sample was estimated by amplification of reference gene primers within the assay. Sequence reads were collapsed and filtered to measure the absolute abundance of every unique TCRbeta CDR3 rearrangement. For each sample, productive Simpson clonality was calculated by taking the square root of Simpson's diversity index across productive rearrangements. Here the immuneACCESS table is served through TCRdb, limited to in-frame sequences with V and J called. Missing clones are a known gap in these copies; in checked studies unresolved V genes cover under half, and the rest lacks a known reason. V, J and clone size are taken as reported in that table, and D and trimming were inferred from the DNA itself. This sample is represented by approximately 260,000 clones; roughly 87% of them were singletons. About 4.6% of the sample is held by the ten biggest clonotypes.

Broader findings and caveats from the paper: How much clinical and demographic metadata was included differed by source and by participant, and the metadata was provided uncurated.

Another Seattle source contributed samples from volunteer blood donors who had recovered from COVID-19. Whole blood was collected in K2EDTA tubes by collaborating institutions according to the institutions' own protocols. For TCRbeta analysis, collaborators shipped samples as frozen whole blood, isolated PBMCs, or DNA extracted from either of those sample types. Material for sequencing was peripheral blood. This receptor was taken from a woman in her forties who had recovered from COVID-19. This chain is built from TRBV6-2 or TRBV6-3 and TRBJ1-5; the D gene cannot be resolved reliably. CDR3 region: CASSLGSGGNQPQHF. The nucleotides are TGTGCCAGCAGCCTAGGATCGGGTGGCAATCAGCCCCAGCATTTT.